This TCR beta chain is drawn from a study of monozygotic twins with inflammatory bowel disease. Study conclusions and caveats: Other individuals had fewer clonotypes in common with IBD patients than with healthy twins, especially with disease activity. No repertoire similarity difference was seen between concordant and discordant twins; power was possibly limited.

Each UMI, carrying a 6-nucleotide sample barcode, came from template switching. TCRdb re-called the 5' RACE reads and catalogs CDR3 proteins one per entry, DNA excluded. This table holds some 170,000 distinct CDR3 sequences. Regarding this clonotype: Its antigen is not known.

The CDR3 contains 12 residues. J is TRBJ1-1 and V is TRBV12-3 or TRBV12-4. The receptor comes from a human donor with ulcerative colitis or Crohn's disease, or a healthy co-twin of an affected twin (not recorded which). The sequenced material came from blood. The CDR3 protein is CASSLGGREAFF.